Each of the 4 T cell receptor beta chains below was sequenced from the same sample in a study of blood T cell repertoires in COVID-19. Repertoires were generated with immunoSEQ multiplex PCR, while TCRdb's copy carries only in-frame clones and drops some. The sample has around 100,000 clones, roughly nine tenths seen once. Sample: peripheral blood. The receptors here all came from a woman older than 75 in a cohort sampled during active COVID-19.

This clone was recorded once. At one end the junction does not follow the germline gene, possibly because of a read error. This chain links TRBV7-7 with TRBJ2-7; possibly TRBD2 for D (6 bases). The CDR3 is 14 residues long. Germline CDR1 reads SSHAT; CDR2 reads FNYEAQ (reference sequence). The CDR3 is CASSPGTRPYEQYF. The CDR3 DNA is TGTGCTAGCAGCCCCGGGACTCGCCCCTACGAGCAGTACTTC.

V gene TRBV12-5 combines with J gene TRBJ1-2; D ambiguous. This CDR3 is 15 amino acids long. The V end lost 0 bases, the J end lost 9 bases, and 17 bases lay between the germline ends. Germline-derived CDR1 and CDR2 are LGHNT and FRNRAP. CDR3 sequence: CASGLVPNREDSYTF. The CDR3 coding sequence is TGTGCTAGTGGTTTGGTACCCAATCGGGAAGATAGCTACACCTTC.

This clone was detected once. The chain joins TRBV5-8 to TRBJ1-6; 9 positions match TRBD1. The CDR3 runs 14 residues. V dropped 9 bases and J dropped 8; count of bases not matched to a gene: 9. The germline gives CDR1 SGHTS, CDR2 YDEGEE. CDR3 DNA sequence: TGTGCCACCGACTACAGGGGGCTGGATTCACCCCTCCACTTT. It codes for CATDYRGLDSPLHF.

J is TRBJ1-1 and V is TRBV28; tentatively, D is TRBD1 (5 bases). V lost 7 bases, J lost 3 bases, and 18 bases lay in between. The CDR3 contains 15 residues. Germline loops: CDR1 MDHEN, CDR2 SYDVKM. The CDR3 spells CASTGGGIGDTEAFF. In DNA, the CDR3 is TGTGCCAGCACCGGGGGAGGGATTGGGGACACTGAAGCTTTCTTT.